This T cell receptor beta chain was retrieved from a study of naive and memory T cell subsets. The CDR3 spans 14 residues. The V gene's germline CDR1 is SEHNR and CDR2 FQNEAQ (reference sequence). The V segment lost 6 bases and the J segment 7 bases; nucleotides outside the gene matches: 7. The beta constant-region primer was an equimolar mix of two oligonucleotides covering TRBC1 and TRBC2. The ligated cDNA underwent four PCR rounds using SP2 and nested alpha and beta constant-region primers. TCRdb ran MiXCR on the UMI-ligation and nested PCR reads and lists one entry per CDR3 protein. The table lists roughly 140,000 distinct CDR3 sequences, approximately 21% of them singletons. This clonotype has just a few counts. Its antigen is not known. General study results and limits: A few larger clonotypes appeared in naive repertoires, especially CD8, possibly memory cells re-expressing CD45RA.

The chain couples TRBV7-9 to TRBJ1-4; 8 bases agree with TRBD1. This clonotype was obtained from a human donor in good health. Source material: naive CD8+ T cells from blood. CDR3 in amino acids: CASSLGTGFEKLFF. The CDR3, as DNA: TGTGCCAGCAGTCTAGGGACAGGTTTTGAAAAACTGTTTTTT.